This TCR beta chain derives from a study of CD4 T cells in relation to SARS-CoV-2 and coronaviruses (dated by TCRdb to about 2021). Broadly, across the study: In the ViraFEST assay, PBMCs were cultured with antigen for about eleven days, after which TCR beta CDR3s were sequenced to identify antigen-specific clonal expansions. An HIV-1 Nef peptide pool or a no-peptide culture served as the negative reference condition. Shared crossreactive spike epitopes were mapped to their HLA restriction using patient-derived lymphoblastoid cell lines. At the level of individual TCR clonotypes, the study measured memory CD4+ T cell crossreactivity between SARS-CoV-2 spike protein and common cold coronavirus spike proteins. The Adaptive Biotechnologies TCR-sequencing kit was used for samples from a few pre-COVID donors and for the naive versus memory experiments, whereas the other data were Illumina-based. A different, Illumina-based TCR-beta assay was used to sequence expansion assays from other donors in the study.

CDR3 length: 15 amino acids, cysteine to phenylalanine. Here the CDR3 DNA is all that survives: 45 bases in frame from base 1. CDR1 and CDR2 are drawn from the germline V gene (reference sequence): MNHEY, SMNVEV. At the junction V is shortened by 10 bases and J by 4 bases, with 22 bases in between. Libraries were prepared through the immunoSEQ multiplex PCR assay. Per the authors' processing: Preprocessing removed nonproductive sequences and CDR3s not starting with C, not ending with F or W, or shorter than 7 amino acids. The MANAFEST web app was used to call antigen-specific clonotypes on the basis of expansion compared with the reference and with other culture wells. A clone was considered positive if significant expansion relative to the reference culture was observed in 2 of 3 replicate wells at an FDR below 0.05. A further requirement for positive clones was significant expansion compared with all other tandem wells, along with an odds ratio above 5. CDR3 homology was quantified as pairwise Levenshtein distance, calculated with the stringdist R package after three terminal residues were trimmed from each end. This is the immuneACCESS table as TCRdb keeps it, with only in-frame sequences that have V and J called. A part of the clones is gone; compared with another copy, unresolved V genes explain less than half, and the rest is unexplained. That table gives V, J and clone size, and the DNA gave D and trimming. This sample lists about 19,000 clones; 77% were detected once. Together, the top ten hold 20% to 25% of the sample.

General findings and caveats noted by the study authors: Since the crossreactivity analysis centred on spike protein, crossreactivity against other viral proteins was not assessed. Because no donor provided both pre-pandemic and post-infection samples, tracing the source of pre-existing responses was limited. Roughly 64% of donors had memory CD4+ clonotypes that crossrecognized SARS-CoV-2 and at least one common cold coronavirus spike. Crossreactive clones showed significantly weaker SARS-CoV-2-driven expansion than monoreactive clones, consistent with antigenic imprinting. Small numbers of patients and of tested TCRs limited the study.

CD4+ T cells from unexposed donors were collected before the COVID-19 pandemic (2011-2018). After less than eleven days of culture, CD4+ T cells were isolated with the EasySep CD4+ T cell isolation kit. As far as cell numbers permitted, CD4+ T cells from unexposed donors were tested for reactivity against SARS-CoV-2 S and N as well as four spike pools from common cold coronaviruses. PBMCs were cultured at 1.5 million to 2 million per well in IMDM supplemented with around 5% human AB serum and about 9.3 IU/ml IL-2. Half of the culture medium was replaced with fresh IL-2-containing medium on days 3 and 7. In general, triplicate replicate wells were used for every peptide culture condition. The leukapheresis product used for the unexposed donors was purchased from a commercial source. Ficoll-Paque PLUS gradient centrifugation was used to isolate PBMCs from leukapheresis product or whole blood. The PBMCs went either fresh into the expansion assay or into cryopreservation at -140 degrees C. The QIAamp Micro DNA Kit was used to extract genomic DNA from the CD4+ T cells.

On this clone: Its recognized antigen is unknown. Base qualities are missing; no much larger clone stands one base away.

The sequence derives from a human donor in good health. What was sequenced was CD4+ T cells from PBMCs, cultured in vitro. The sequence links TRBV27 to TRBJ1-1; no D gene call is confident. The CDR3 loop reads CATRYSWGGSTEAFF. Read as DNA, the sequence is TGTGCCACTAGGTATTCCTGGGGAGGGAGCACTGAAGCTTTCTTT.